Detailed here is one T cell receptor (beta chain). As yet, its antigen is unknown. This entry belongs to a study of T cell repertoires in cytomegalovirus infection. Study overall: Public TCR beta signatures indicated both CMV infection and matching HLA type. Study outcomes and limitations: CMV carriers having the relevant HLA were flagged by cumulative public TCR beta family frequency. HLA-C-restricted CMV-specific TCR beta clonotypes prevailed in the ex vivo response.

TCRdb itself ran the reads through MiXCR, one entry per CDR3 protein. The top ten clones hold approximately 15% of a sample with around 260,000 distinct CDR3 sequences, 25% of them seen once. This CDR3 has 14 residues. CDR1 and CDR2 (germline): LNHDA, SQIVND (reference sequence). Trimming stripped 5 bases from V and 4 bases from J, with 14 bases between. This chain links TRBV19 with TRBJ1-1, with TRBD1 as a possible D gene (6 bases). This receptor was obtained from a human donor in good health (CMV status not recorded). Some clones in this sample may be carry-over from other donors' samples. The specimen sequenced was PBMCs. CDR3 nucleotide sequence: TGTGCCAGTAGTCCTACAGGGAGGGTCACTGAAGCTTTCTTT. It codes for CASSPTGRVTEAFF.